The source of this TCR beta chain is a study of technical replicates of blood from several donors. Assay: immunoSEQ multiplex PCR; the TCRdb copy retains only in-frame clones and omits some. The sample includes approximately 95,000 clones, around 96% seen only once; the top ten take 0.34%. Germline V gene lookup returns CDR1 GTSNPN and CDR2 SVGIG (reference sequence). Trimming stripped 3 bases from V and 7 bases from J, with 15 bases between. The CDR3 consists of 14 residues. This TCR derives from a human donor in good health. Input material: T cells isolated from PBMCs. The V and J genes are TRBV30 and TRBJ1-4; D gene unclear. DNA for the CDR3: TGTGCCTGGAGACGTGGAGGGTTTGGTGAAAAACTGTTTTTT. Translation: CAWRRGGFGEKLFF.